This T cell receptor (beta chain) is from a study of T cell repertoires in cytomegalovirus infection (dated 2019 in TCRdb). About the full investigation: Alongside well-studied HLA-B-restricted epitopes, the peptide stimulations were aimed at recently identified HLA-C-restricted CMV epitopes, whose presentation resists viral immunomodulation. Because public TCR beta signatures pointed to carriage of CMV infection together with the matching HLA type, the HLA type of each donor mattered for the analysis.

A note on this clonotype: Its binding antigen is unknown. One base away there is no much larger clone; base qualities are not given.

The investigation overall reported the following: Carriers of CMV infection plus the relevant HLA type were discriminated by the cumulative frequency of public TCR beta family members in the study cohort and in an independent approximately 350-donor cohort. The ex vivo response was dominated by HLA-C-restricted CMV-specific TCR beta clonotypes, which also provided the single most frequent clonotype in two of eight donors.

The treatment or condition label, as the study defines it: in vitro stimulation with specific CMV peptide epitopes to enrich CMV-specific T cells. There are 15 amino acids in the CDR3, from cysteine to phenylalanine inclusive. Only the CDR3 region is kept as DNA, spanning 45 bases read in frame from base 1. V loses 6 bases at its end and J loses 8 bases; junction bases beyond the gene matches: 10. The listed sequencing device is Illumina HiSeq 1500. TCRdb cleaned the public reads at Q25 with fastp, built clones with MiXCR and kept in-frame beta chains. Each entry merges the rows of one CDR3 protein and shows their most common DNA and genes. The sample contains some 940,000 distinct CDR3 sequences, approximately 32% of them found a single time. The ten largest clones take up 13% of the sample.

This sequence was found in a human donor in good health (CMV status not recorded). Some clones in this sample may be carry-over from other donors' samples. This material consisted of cultured CD8+ T cells from PBMCs, taken from culture after CMV antigen stimulation. The rearrangement joined TRBV12-3 or TRBV12-4 to TRBJ2-1; 10 bases in the junction line up with TRBD1. The bases are TGTGCCAGCAGCATCCGGGACAGGGGATTGGATGAGCAGTTCTTC. The resulting protein is CASSIRDRGLDEQFF.